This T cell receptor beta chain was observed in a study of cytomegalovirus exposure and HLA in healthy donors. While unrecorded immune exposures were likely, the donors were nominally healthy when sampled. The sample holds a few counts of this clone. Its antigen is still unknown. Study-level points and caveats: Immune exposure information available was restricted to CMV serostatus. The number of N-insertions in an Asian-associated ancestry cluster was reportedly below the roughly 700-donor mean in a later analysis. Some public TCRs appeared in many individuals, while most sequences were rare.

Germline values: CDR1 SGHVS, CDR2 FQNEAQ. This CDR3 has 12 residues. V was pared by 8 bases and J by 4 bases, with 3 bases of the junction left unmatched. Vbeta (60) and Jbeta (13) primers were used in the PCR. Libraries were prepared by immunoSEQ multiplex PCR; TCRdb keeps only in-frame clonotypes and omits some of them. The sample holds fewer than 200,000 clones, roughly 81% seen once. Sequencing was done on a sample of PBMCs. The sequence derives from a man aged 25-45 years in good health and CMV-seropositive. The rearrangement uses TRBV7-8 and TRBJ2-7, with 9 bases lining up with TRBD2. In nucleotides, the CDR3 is TGTGCCAGCGGGGCGGGAGGGTACGAGCAGTACGTC. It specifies CASGAGGYEQYV.